This T cell receptor (beta chain) was recovered during a study of T cells after yellow fever vaccination. Germline V gene sequence: CDR1 SGHTA, CDR2 FQGNSA. Trimming shortened V by 2 bases and J by 5 bases, and 4 bases separated the two germline ends. This CDR3 is built from 12 residues. TCRdb passed the 5' RACE reads through MiXCR, listing each CDR3 protein once. This sample carries roughly 340,000 distinct CDR3 sequences, roughly 9.4% of them seen once, and the ten largest clones take over 15%. This receptor was taken from a man younger than 35 who received the YFV17D yellow fever vaccine. V gene TRBV7-2 combines with J gene TRBJ1-5; D unresolved. The material was PBMCs, obtained on the day of the first yellow fever vaccination. DNA of the CDR3: TGTGCCAGCAGCTTATTCGATCAGCCCCAGCATTTT. It is translated as CASSLFDQPQHF.